Shown below are 5 T cell receptor beta chains from a single sample sequenced in a study of T cell responses to AZD1222 COVID-19 vaccine. Assay used: immunoSEQ multiplex PCR; TCRdb lists only in-frame clones, some missing. The table includes 130,000 or so clones, around 92% detected once. Sequenced here: peripheral blood, sampled 28 days after the second AZD1222 dose. All receptors come from an adult who received the AZD1222 COVID-19 vaccine.

This rearrangement joins TRBV28 to TRBJ2-7, with D perhaps TRBD1 (5 bases). Deletions cut 6 bases from V and 2 bases from J, with 11 bases between. CDR3 length: 13 amino acids. The germline CDR1 and CDR2 sequences are MDHEN and SYDVKM. CDR3 coding DNA: TGTGCCAGCAGGGCGACAGTCACCTACGAGCAGTACTTC. Its translation is CASRATVTYEQYF.

The rearrangement links TRBV27 to TRBJ2-1; D unclear. Per germline, CDR1 MNHEY and CDR2 SMNVEV (reference sequence). This CDR3 contains 13 residues. Trimming took 1 base from V and 5 from J, leaving 6 bases between them. The CDR3 reads CASSLWANNEQFF. CDR3 bases: TGTGCCAGCAGTTTATGGGCTAACAATGAGCAGTTCTTC.

The V and J genes are TRBV24-1 and TRBJ2-1; 10 bases fit TRBD1. The CDR3 length is 16 residues. V was pared by 4 bases and J by 4 bases, with 6 bases of the junction left unmatched. Per the germline V gene, CDR1 is KGHDR and CDR2 is SFDVKD. This CDR3 reads CATSDLTGGFYNEQFF. The CDR3 nucleotides are TGTGCCACCAGTGACTTGACAGGGGGCTTTTACAATGAGCAGTTCTTC.

V is TRBV5-6 and J is TRBJ1-3; D not certain. CDR1 is SGHDT and CDR2 is YYEEEE in the germline V gene. Trimming pared 0 bases from V and 7 bases from J, leaving 8 bases between. The CDR3 is 13 amino acids. The CDR3 coding sequence is TGTGCCAGCAGCTTGGTCGGGTGGAACACCATATATTTT. As protein: CASSLVGWNTIYF.

A single count supports this clone. The rearrangement joins TRBV5-8 to TRBJ2-7; tentatively, D is TRBD1 (6 bases). Germline CDR1 reads SGHTS; CDR2 reads YDEGEE. CDR3 size: 17 residues. V was trimmed by 2 bases and J by 4 bases, leaving 22 bases between them. The CDR3 protein is CASSLDPKGVLWYEQYV. Here the CDR3 DNA reads TGTGCCAGCAGCTTAGACCCTAAGGGGGTACTATGGTACGAGCAGTACGTC.